The 15 T cell receptor beta chains below come from one sample, sequenced in a study of T cell responses to AZD1222 COVID-19 vaccine. Libraries were prepared by immunoSEQ multiplex PCR; TCRdb keeps only in-frame clonotypes and omits some of them. The data contain roughly 110,000 clones, 90% of them singletons. Sample: peripheral blood, taken 28 days after the second AZD1222 dose. These receptors all stem from an adult who received the AZD1222 COVID-19 vaccine.

The chain recombines TRBV6-5 with TRBJ1-6, with no clear D. Germline-derived CDR1 and CDR2 are MNHEY and SVGAGI. Trimming took off 6 bases at V and 10 bases at J, with 13 bases between the two ends. This CDR3 region has 13 residues. Written as DNA, the CDR3 is TGTGCCAGCAGCCTCAATGCGGGATCACCCCTCCACTTT. Its translation: CASSLNAGSPLHF.

The chain employs TRBV3-1 (or the pseudogene TRBV3-2) and TRBJ1-4; D not resolved. Trimming removed 4 bases at V and 8 bases at J, with 20 bases between. Per germline, CDR1 LGHDT and CDR2 YNNKEL (reference sequence). The CDR3 covers 16 residues. CDR3 in amino acids: CASSPSRASRREKLFF. The CDR3 DNA reads TGTGCCAGCAGCCCTTCCCGGGCCTCACGGAGGGAAAAACTGTTTTTT.

The chain uses TRBV5-8 and TRBJ1-4; D gene uncertain. V gave up 3 bases and J gave up 6 bases, with 12 bases separating them. The CDR3 is 14 amino acids. CDR1 and CDR2 from the germline V gene are SGHTS and YDEGEE. CDR3 sequence (DNA): TGTGCCAGCAGCTCTGAAGGGAGATATGAAAAACTGTTTTTT. Residues: CASSSEGRYEKLFF.

The chain is built from TRBV4-3 and TRBJ1-1; possibly TRBD1 for D (5 bases). Germline V CDR1 and CDR2: LGHNA, YSLEER. The CDR3 is made up of 14 amino acids. V shed 3 bases and J shed 2 bases, with 10 bases lying between them. The CDR3 coding sequence is TGCGCCAGCAGCCAGCAAGGGGACAACACTGAAGCTTTCTTT. Protein sequence: CASSQQGDNTEAFF.

The chain employs TRBV7-2 and TRBJ1-5, with 7 bases aligning to TRBD1. After removal of 3 bases from V and 4 bases from J, the junction contained 6 bases not matched to a gene. Germline V CDR1 and CDR2: SGHTA, FQGNSA. The CDR3 spans 15 residues. The CDR3 reads CASSFQRGPNQPQHF. The DNA of the CDR3 is TGTGCCAGCAGCTTCCAAAGGGGGCCTAATCAGCCCCAGCATTTT.

This clone has a single count. Other DNA variants within this sample encode the same CDR3. This rearrangement joins TRBV19 to TRBJ2-3; D is tentatively TRBD1 or TRBD2 (7 bases each). From germline, CDR1 is LNHDA and CDR2 SQIVND (reference sequence). The V end was cut by 6 bases, the J end by 3 bases, with 13 bases between. The CDR3 runs 14 residues. The CDR3 DNA reads as TGTGCCAGTAGCACAGGGGAGGGGACAGATACGCAGTATTTT. Translating it yields CASSTGEGTDTQYF.

As concerns this clone: At one end the junction does not follow the germline gene, possibly because of a read error. The chain links TRBV11-2 to TRBJ2-7; D is unclear. CDR3 size: 12 residues. Germline V CDR1 and CDR2: SGHAT, FQNNGV. The CDR3 DNA follows: TGTGCCAGCAGTTTAGCTGGATACGAGCAGTACTTC. It encodes CASSLAGYEQYF.

The chain carries TRBV19 and TRBJ1-2; 7 nucleotides align to TRBD1. V dropped 8 bases and J dropped 2; count of bases not matched to a gene: 5. CDR3 length equals 13 residues. Germline-derived CDR1 and CDR2 are LNHDA and SQIVND (reference sequence). The CDR3, as DNA: TGTGCCAGTGGGACAGTCGAAAACTATGGCTACACCTTC. Translating gives CASGTVENYGYTF.

The V call is TRBV6-5, the J call TRBJ2-7; the match to TRBD2 covers 7 bases. This CDR3 contains 15 residues. V lost 6 bases, J lost 0 bases, and 8 bases stayed unmatched. Germline V gene sequence: CDR1 MNHEY, CDR2 SVGAGI. As DNA, the CDR3 is TGTGCCAGCAGAACTGCGAGCGGGGTCTCCTACGAGCAGTACTTC. As protein: CASRTASGVSYEQYF.

The chain carries TRBV7-8 and TRBJ1-1, with 7 nucleotides matching TRBD1. J was trimmed by 3 bases and V by 6 bases; bases with no gene match: 4. The CDR3 is made up of 13 amino acids. Germline V lookup: CDR1 SGHVS, CDR2 FQNEAQ. The CDR3 sequence: CASSPRGDTEAFF. The CDR3 nucleotides read TGTGCCAGCAGTCCCAGGGGGGACACTGAAGCTTTCTTT.

The rearrangement uses TRBV15 and TRBJ2-7, with a weak D call TRBD1 (6 bases). The V gene's germline CDR1 is LNHNV and CDR2 YYDKDF (reference sequence). This CDR3 has 20 amino acids. Deletions cut 1 base from V and 2 bases from J, with 27 bases between. CDR3 bases: TGTGCCACCAGCAGAGGCCCAGGGGTAGGACGGATACCCACGGCCTACGAGCAGTACTTC. Translated, it gives CATSRGPGVGRIPTAYEQYF.

The table lists this clone with a few counts. CDR3 nucleotide sequence: TGTGCCAGCAGCTTGGCCTCCAGTAGGCCGAACACTGAAGCTTTCTTT. Residues: CASSLASSRPNTEAFF. This sequence joins TRBV5-8 and TRBJ1-1, with unresolved D. Germline-derived CDR1 and CDR2 are SGHTS and YDEGEE. The CDR3 spans 16 residues. V lost 0 bases, J lost 1 base, and 13 bases lay in between.

The chain carries TRBV5-4 and TRBJ1-2; D not certain. The germline V gene has CDR1 SGHNT and CDR2 YYREEE (reference sequence). The CDR3 length is 12 residues. Trimming shortened V by 0 bases and J by 6 bases, and 6 bases separated the two germline ends. The CDR3 reads CASSLDSNGYTF. The CDR3 bases are TGTGCCAGCAGCTTGGACAGTAATGGCTACACCTTC.

V gene TRBV7-9 combines with J gene TRBJ1-1; D is uncertain. Per germline, CDR1 SEHNR and CDR2 FQNEAQ (reference sequence). Trimming stripped 5 bases from V and 7 bases from J, with 14 bases between. This CDR3 has 13 residues. The CDR3 DNA follows: TGTGCCAGCAGCGAGGCGGTAGGCTTTGAAGCTTTCTTT. Its protein product is CASSEAVGFEAFF.

The rearrangement links TRBV5-1 to TRBJ1-1; weak D call: TRBD1 (5 bases). The V end was cut by 3 bases, the J end by 8 bases, with 11 bases between. The CDR3 loop spans 12 amino acids. Germline CDR1 is SGHRS and CDR2 is YFSETQ. CDR3 sequence (DNA): TGCGCCAGCAGCTGGGAAGGGGCCGAAGCTTTCTTT. Residues: CASSWEGAEAFF.